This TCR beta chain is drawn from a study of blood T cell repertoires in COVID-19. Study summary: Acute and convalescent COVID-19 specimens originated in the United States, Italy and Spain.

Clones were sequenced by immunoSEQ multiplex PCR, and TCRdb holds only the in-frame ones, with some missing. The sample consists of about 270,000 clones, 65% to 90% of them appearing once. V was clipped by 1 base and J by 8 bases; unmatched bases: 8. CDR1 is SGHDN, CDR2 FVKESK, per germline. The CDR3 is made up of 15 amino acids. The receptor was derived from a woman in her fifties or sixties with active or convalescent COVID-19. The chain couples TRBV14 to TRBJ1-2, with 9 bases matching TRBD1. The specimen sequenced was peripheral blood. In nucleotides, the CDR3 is TGTGCCAGCAGCCAAGCTATCCGGGGGACAGGGGGCTACACCTTC. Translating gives CASSQAIRGTGGYTF.